The TCR beta chain under discussion was sequenced for a study of T cell clonality in common variable immunodeficiency. Unmatched junction bases numbered 9, after V lost 6 bases and J lost 1 base. The germline gives CDR1 SGHRS, CDR2 YFSETQ. The CDR3 spans 16 residues. Sequencing input was equivalent genomic DNA from CVID and controls. Only in-frame clones appear in the TCRdb table, and some are missing; sequencing was by immunoSEQ multiplex PCR. The sample contains around 47,000 clones, none of them singletons. Points from the study as a whole: TCRbeta clonality was increased in CVID versus healthy controls. Fewer deletions and N-nucleotide insertions were reportedly seen in common variable immunodeficiency TCR beta sequences. CVID subjects shared fewer TCRbeta clones than healthy controls did.

This clone showed up many times. Its antigen remains unknown. The read ends 3 residues before the CDR3 terminus; that terminus is restored from the germline J gene. The sequenced sample consisted of peripheral blood mononuclear cells. The source is a person between 18 and 69 years old in good health. V gene TRBV5-1 combines with J gene TRBJ2-1; 8 bases line up with TRBD2. CDR3 DNA (partial): TGCGCCAGCAAAGAATGGGCGGGAGGATCCTACAATGAG. Amino acids: CASKEWAGGSYNE. The entire CDR3 protein reads CASKEWAGGSYNEQFF.